The entry below gives a single TCR beta chain sequence along with its context. Its target antigen remains unknown. Per-base quality was not reported, and no clone a single base away is much larger than it. The patients had resection in Japan or China between about 2013 and 2017. The histologic diagnosis of each case was independently confirmed on H&E slides by two lung cancer pathologists. The AllPrep DNA/RNA FFPE Kit was used to isolate DNA from FFPE tissue. TCR beta CDR3 regions were sequenced from DNA using the immunoSEQ hsTCRbeta Kit. The authors' pipeline ran thus. TCR sequencing data were analysed with the ImmunoSEQ Analyzer. T cell clonality was defined as 1 minus Pielou's evenness, as computed on productive rearrangements. To measure T cell diversity, the inverse Simpson index was applied to productive templates. T cell density was defined as TCR beta template counts normalized to usable DNA, with usable DNA estimated by amplifying and sequencing housekeeping genes. TCR metrics were compared across histologic stages using two-sided Kruskal-Wallis tests. In its TCRdb copy, this immuneACCESS table keeps in-frame sequences only and misses some clones. Where compared with another copy, unresolved V genes explain less than half of these, and the others have no known cause. V, J and clone size derive from that table, while D and trimming were established from the DNA sequence. The sample table lists around 5,000 clones, over 75% of them with a count of one. The biggest ten clones account for 26% of the sample.

This record comes from a study of immune evolution from preneoplasia to lung adenocarcinoma (dated by TCRdb to about 2021). Background for the entire study: The study combined immune gene expression, TCR sequencing and multiplex immunofluorescence to profile immune contexture across lung adenocarcinoma precursors and invasive adenocarcinoma. TCR sequencing data were obtained from under 60 patients. Resected precursor lesions (AAH, AIS, MIA) and invasive adenocarcinomas were compared with paired morphologically normal lung tissue. The immune data were integrated with whole exome sequencing and methylation data obtained from the same cohort of nodules. Sample size was based on specimen availability rather than a prior power calculation. It was reported in the study that over a hundred samples were used for TCR sequencing. POLYSOLVER was used to infer class I HLA alleles from exome data, and LOHHLA was used to detect allele-specific HLA loss. A total of around 50 patients with pulmonary nodules who underwent surgical resection were included in the overall cohort.

The paper as a whole reports these results and caveats: The findings rested on association rather than direct causation, and larger cohorts with long-term follow-up and longitudinal biopsies were considered necessary. Because all patients were from Japan and China, applicability to Western populations was uncertain. Normal lung showed the highest clonality, whereas later-stage lesions appeared to have higher T cell density and diversity but lower clonality. Normal lung had the highest top T cell clone frequencies, and these frequencies appeared to fall progressively from AAH through AIS, MIA and invasive adenocarcinoma.

There are 14 amino acids in the CDR3, from cysteine to phenylalanine inclusive. CDR3 DNA only is kept here, 42 bases in frame from base 1. A distance of 14 bases separates the germline ends of V and J, which lose 2 bases and 7 bases respectively. From a lookup of the germline V gene, CDR1 and CDR2 are WSHSY and SAAADI. This sequence was found in a person in their sixties or seventies with lung adenocarcinoma. The sequenced sample was FFPE normal lung tissue adjacent to the tumor. Recombination linked TRBV10-2 to TRBJ2-5; tentative D gene TRBD1, with 6 bases matching. Read as DNA, the sequence is TGCGCCAGCAGTGAGCCGGGACACGGCGGGACCCAGTACTTC. Translation gives CASSEPGHGGTQYF.